The entry that follows covers one TCR beta chain sequence. This CDR3 is built from 15 residues. V was pared by 3 bases and J by 4 bases, with 5 bases of the junction left unmatched. Germline CDR1 reads SGHTA; CDR2 reads FQGNSA. The sample is drawn from a study of T cell responses to AZD1222 COVID-19 vaccine. Sequenced by immunoSEQ multiplex PCR; TCRdb stores in-frame clones only, minus some. The sample lists 120,000 to 150,000 clones, about 94% occurring once. The V and J genes are TRBV7-2 and TRBJ1-4; 7 nucleotides line up with TRBD1. Sequences were derived from peripheral blood, sampled 28 days after the second AZD1222 dose. The sequence derives from an adult who received the AZD1222 COVID-19 vaccine. CDR3 sequence: CASSLVGGRNEKLFF. Written as DNA, the CDR3 is TGTGCCAGCAGCTTGGTAGGGGGCCGTAATGAAAAACTGTTTTTT.